These T cell receptor beta chains were read from a single sample in a study of cytotoxic CD8 clonotypes in ibrutinib-treated CLL. Only in-frame clones appear in the TCRdb table, and some are missing; sequencing was by immunoSEQ multiplex PCR. The top ten hold 4.6% of the sample, which has roughly 170,000 clones, roughly 80% seen once. This specimen consisted of PBMCs, obtained after 24 months of ibrutinib treatment. The receptors shown here come from a human donor with chronic lymphocytic leukemia. The CDR3 runs from the conserved cysteine through the conserved F or W. The order of the fields is D gene, clone size, J gene, V gene, CDR3 DNA, CDR3 protein. A D gene is named only where the DNA matches it firmly. A clone size is listed for some rows: how often the clone was seen (once, few, many), or a class if it is expanded.

d_call: .; clone_size: .; j_call: TRBJ1-2; v_call: TRBV4-2; cdr3_nt: TGTGCCAGCAGCCCCGAGGGCTACACCTTC; cdr3_aa: CASSPEGYTF
d_call: .; clone_size: .; j_call: TRBJ2-7; v_call: TRBV18; cdr3_nt: TGTGCCAGCTCACCGCTGCGCAGCAGCTACGAGCAGTACTTC; cdr3_aa: CASSPLRSSYEQYF
d_call: .; clone_size: .; j_call: TRBJ1-2; v_call: TRBV27; cdr3_nt: TGTGCCAGCAGTTTAGAGGGGATTGGGGGCTACACCTTC; cdr3_aa: CASSLEGIGGYTF
d_call: .; clone_size: .; j_call: TRBJ2-5; v_call: TRBV9; cdr3_nt: TGTGCCAGCAGCCCCATGAGCGTACGACAAGAGACCCAGTACTTC; cdr3_aa: CASSPMSVRQETQYF
d_call: .; clone_size: .; j_call: TRBJ2-1; v_call: TRBV5-1; cdr3_nt: TGCGCCAGCAGCTTGGTCGGGGGCGGCTTTAATGAGCAGTTCTTC; cdr3_aa: CASSLVGGGFNEQFF
d_call: .; clone_size: .; j_call: TRBJ1-1; v_call: TRBV2; cdr3_nt: TGTGCCAGACAGGGTGTAGGCACTGAAGCTTTCTTT; cdr3_aa: CARQGVGTEAFF
d_call: .; clone_size: .; j_call: TRBJ1-2; v_call: TRBV6-1; cdr3_nt: TGTGCCAGCATATCCCGCGCCAGGACTAACTATGGCTACACCTTC; cdr3_aa: CASISRARTNYGYTF
d_call: .; clone_size: .; j_call: TRBJ1-5; v_call: TRBV7-2; cdr3_nt: TGTGCCAGCAGATTAATGGGTTACAATCAGCCCCAGCATTTT; cdr3_aa: CASRLMGYNQPQHF
d_call: TRBD1; clone_size: .; j_call: TRBJ1-3; v_call: TRBV7-9; cdr3_nt: TGTGCCAGCAGCTTAGGAGGGGGCGTCTCTGGAAACACCATATATTTT; cdr3_aa: CASSLGGGVSGNTIYF
d_call: TRBD1; clone_size: .; j_call: TRBJ1-3; v_call: TRBV5-5; cdr3_nt: TGTGCCAGCAGCAATAGAAACCGGGACAGGGAGGGTGGAAACACCATATATTTT; cdr3_aa: CASSNRNRDREGGNTIYF
d_call: .; clone_size: .; j_call: TRBJ1-1; v_call: TRBV10-1; cdr3_nt: TGCGCCAGCAGTGAGAACACTGAAGCTTTCTTT; cdr3_aa: CASSENTEAFF
d_call: .; clone_size: .; j_call: TRBJ1-3; v_call: TRBV6-5; cdr3_nt: TGTGCCAGCAGTTACGACACCTCTGGAAACACCATATATTTT; cdr3_aa: CASSYDTSGNTIYF
d_call: TRBD1; clone_size: .; j_call: TRBJ2-5; v_call: TRBV20-1; cdr3_nt: TGCGGGGGACAGCAAGAGACCCAGTACTTC; cdr3_aa: CGGQQETQYF
d_call: .; clone_size: .; j_call: TRBJ1-1; v_call: TRBV11-2; cdr3_nt: TGTGCCAGCAGCTTATCGGTTGTGGGCCAGATGAACACTGAAGCTTTCTTT; cdr3_aa: CASSLSVVGQMNTEAFF
d_call: TRBD1; clone_size: few; j_call: TRBJ1-5; v_call: TRBV30; cdr3_nt: TGTGCCTGGAGTGGGGGAGGGGGCCGTCAGCCCCAGCATTTT; cdr3_aa: CAWSGGGGRQPQHF
d_call: TRBD1; clone_size: .; j_call: TRBJ2-7; v_call: TRBV29-1; cdr3_nt: TGCAGCGTCGGGACAGGGGCGCCATACGAGCAGTACTTC; cdr3_aa: CSVGTGAPYEQYF
d_call: .; clone_size: once; j_call: TRBJ2-1; v_call: TRBV5-4; cdr3_nt: TGTGCCAGCAGCGGGACGAGCGGGTCCAACTACAATGAGCAGTTCTTC; cdr3_aa: CASSGTSGSNYNEQFF
d_call: .; clone_size: .; j_call: TRBJ2-7; v_call: TRBV9; cdr3_nt: TGTGCCAGCAGCACAGGGACCAACGAGCAGTACTTC; cdr3_aa: CASSTGTNEQYF
d_call: .; clone_size: .; j_call: TRBJ2-3; v_call: TRBV9; cdr3_nt: TGTGCCAGCAGCGTCGGCCCCGCACCGAGAGATACGCAGTATTTT; cdr3_aa: CASSVGPAPRDTQYF
d_call: .; clone_size: .; j_call: TRBJ1-1; v_call: TRBV7-2; cdr3_nt: TGTGCCAGCAGCCCGAGGGACGGAATGAACACTGAAGCTTTCTTT; cdr3_aa: CASSPRDGMNTEAFF
d_call: .; clone_size: .; j_call: TRBJ2-7; v_call: TRBV29-1; cdr3_nt: TGCAGCGTTGTAGGGGGGAGCGAATACGAGCAGTACTTC; cdr3_aa: CSVVGGSEYEQYF
d_call: .; clone_size: few; j_call: TRBJ1-2; v_call: TRBV6-5; cdr3_nt: TGTGCCAGCAGTAGACAGGCAACTAACTATGGCTACACCTTC; cdr3_aa: CASSRQATNYGYTF
d_call: TRBD1; clone_size: .; j_call: TRBJ1-4; v_call: TRBV11-3; cdr3_nt: TGTGCCAGCAGCTCTCCGGGACAGGATAACCTTAGGGACCGGGAAAAACTGTTTTTT; cdr3_aa: CASSSPGQDNLRDREKLFF
d_call: .; clone_size: .; j_call: TRBJ1-1; v_call: TRBV7-2; cdr3_nt: TGTGCCAGCAGCCAGAGTACCAACCGAGCTTTCTTT; cdr3_aa: CASSQSTNRAFF
d_call: TRBD2; clone_size: once; j_call: TRBJ2-1; v_call: TRBV30; cdr3_nt: TGTGCCTGGAGTGTCGGACTAGCGGGGGTTCGGGAGCAGTTCTTC; cdr3_aa: CAWSVGLAGVREQFF
d_call: .; clone_size: few; j_call: TRBJ1-1; v_call: TRBV6-5; cdr3_nt: TGTGCCAGCAGTTCCCCCCAGGGGAACCCTGAAGCTTTCTTT; cdr3_aa: CASSSPQGNPEAFF
d_call: TRBD1; clone_size: .; j_call: TRBJ1-1; v_call: TRBV30; cdr3_nt: TGTGCCCGAACCCGGGACAGGGGTACTGAAGCTTTCTTT; cdr3_aa: CARTRDRGTEAFF
d_call: .; clone_size: .; j_call: TRBJ2-5; v_call: TRBV19; cdr3_nt: TGTGCCAGTAGTAAGTTTGCGGGATTGGCAGAGACCCAGTACTTC; cdr3_aa: CASSKFAGLAETQYF
d_call: TRBD2; clone_size: .; j_call: TRBJ2-5; v_call: TRBV9; cdr3_nt: TGTGCCAGCAGTTTAGATAGCGGGAGAGGTGAGACCCAGTACTTC; cdr3_aa: CASSLDSGRGETQYF
d_call: TRBD1; clone_size: .; j_call: TRBJ2-7; v_call: TRBV29-1; cdr3_nt: TGCAGCGTTCAAGGGACAGGGCAGGACGAGCAGTACTTC; cdr3_aa: CSVQGTGQDEQYF
d_call: .; clone_size: few; j_call: TRBJ1-2; v_call: TRBV6-1; cdr3_nt: TGTGCCAGCCTTTCGGGGTCCCGACGCGACACCTTC; cdr3_aa: CASLSGSRRDTF
d_call: .; clone_size: few; j_call: TRBJ1-1; v_call: TRBV18; cdr3_nt: TGTGCCAGCTCACTACGGGTGGCACTCAGCAGTGTAAACACTGAAGCTTTCTTT; cdr3_aa: CASSLRVALSSVNTEAFF
d_call: .; clone_size: .; j_call: TRBJ2-5; v_call: TRBV5-6; cdr3_nt: TGTGCCAGCAGCTTGCGGCCGGGGGGCGTACAAGAGACCCAGTACTTC; cdr3_aa: CASSLRPGGVQETQYF
d_call: .; clone_size: .; j_call: TRBJ1-2; v_call: TRBV9; cdr3_nt: TGTGCCAGCAGCGATCCCTTGGAGCGCAGCTATGGCTACACCTTC; cdr3_aa: CASSDPLERSYGYTF
d_call: .; clone_size: .; j_call: TRBJ2-1; v_call: TRBV9; cdr3_nt: TGTGCCAGCAGCCTAAACCCGGGGGCTGACAATGAGCAGTTCTTC; cdr3_aa: CASSLNPGADNEQFF
d_call: TRBD1; clone_size: .; j_call: TRBJ2-7; v_call: TRBV10-3; cdr3_nt: TGTGCCATCAGAGCTTCGACAGGGGGGAGCGAGCAGTACTTC; cdr3_aa: CAIRASTGGSEQYF
d_call: .; clone_size: .; j_call: TRBJ1-1; v_call: TRBV15; cdr3_nt: TGTGCCACCAGCAGAGATTCTCTCGGACCCTATAGTGAAGCTTTCTTT; cdr3_aa: CATSRDSLGPYSEAFF
d_call: .; clone_size: .; j_call: TRBJ2-1; v_call: TRBV19; cdr3_nt: TGTGCCAGTAGTCCATCTGGGACAGAGCAGTTCTTC; cdr3_aa: CASSPSGTEQFF
d_call: .; clone_size: .; j_call: TRBJ2-7; v_call: TRBV14; cdr3_nt: TGTGCCAGCAGCCGGGGTAGCGTAAGCCTTGCTACGAAGCAGTACTTC; cdr3_aa: CASSRGSVSLATKQYF
d_call: .; clone_size: .; j_call: TRBJ2-2; v_call: TRBV4-2; cdr3_nt: TGTGCCAGCAGCCGATCCGCGGGGGCCAACACCGGGGAGCTGTTTTTT; cdr3_aa: CASSRSAGANTGELFF
d_call: TRBD2; clone_size: .; j_call: TRBJ2-2; v_call: TRBV11-3; cdr3_nt: TGTGCCAGCAGCTTAGACGGCGGGAGACTCGGGGAGCTGTTTTTT; cdr3_aa: CASSLDGGRLGELFF
d_call: TRBD1; clone_size: .; j_call: TRBJ1-1; v_call: TRBV6-5; cdr3_nt: TGTGCCAGCAGTACGGGACAGGGGGCTGGAGCTTTCTTT; cdr3_aa: CASSTGQGAGAFF
d_call: TRBD1; clone_size: .; j_call: TRBJ2-7; v_call: TRBV4-1; cdr3_nt: TGCGCCAGCAGCCAAGTCGGGACAGAAGACTACGAGCAGTACTTC; cdr3_aa: CASSQVGTEDYEQYF
d_call: .; clone_size: .; j_call: TRBJ1-3; v_call: TRBV27; cdr3_nt: TGTGCCAGCAGTGCGATCAGGGAACCTGGAAACACCATATATTTT; cdr3_aa: CASSAIREPGNTIYF
d_call: .; clone_size: .; j_call: TRBJ2-5; v_call: TRBV6-4; cdr3_nt: TGTGCCAGCAGCCAACAGGAAGGGGAGACCCAGTACTTC; cdr3_aa: CASSQQEGETQYF
d_call: .; clone_size: .; j_call: TRBJ1-1; v_call: TRBV19; cdr3_nt: TGTGCCAGTAGTATAGATCAAGGAGCGAACACTGAAGCTTTCTTT; cdr3_aa: CASSIDQGANTEAFF
d_call: .; clone_size: .; j_call: TRBJ1-2; v_call: TRBV6-6; cdr3_nt: TGTGCCAGCAGTTACGACTTCCGGAATGGTGGCTACACCTTC; cdr3_aa: CASSYDFRNGGYTF
d_call: TRBD1; clone_size: .; j_call: TRBJ1-2; v_call: TRBV28; cdr3_nt: TGTGCCAGCAGTTCCACGACCGGGACAGACTATGGCTACACCTTC; cdr3_aa: CASSSTTGTDYGYTF
d_call: .; clone_size: .; j_call: TRBJ2-7; v_call: TRBV6-1; cdr3_nt: TGTGCCAGCAGTGGTACAGGTCCCACCTACGAGCAGTACTTC; cdr3_aa: CASSGTGPTYEQYF
d_call: .; clone_size: .; j_call: TRBJ1-6; v_call: TRBV23-1; cdr3_nt: TGCGCCAGCAGTCGGCCGGCAGGAGGTCATTCACCCCTCCACTTT; cdr3_aa: CASSRPAGGHSPLHF
d_call: .; clone_size: few; j_call: TRBJ1-1; v_call: TRBV2; cdr3_nt: TGTGCCAGCACAGAGGACAACATGAACACTGAAGCTTTCTTT; cdr3_aa: CASTEDNMNTEAFF
d_call: .; clone_size: .; j_call: TRBJ2-2; v_call: TRBV11-2; cdr3_nt: TGTGCCAGCAGCCCCCGTAGGGACACCGGGGAGCTGTTTTTT; cdr3_aa: CASSPRRDTGELFF
d_call: .; clone_size: few; j_call: TRBJ2-5; v_call: TRBV11-2; cdr3_nt: TGTGCCAGCAGCCGTGGGGTCCGAGAGACCCAGTACTTC; cdr3_aa: CASSRGVRETQYF
d_call: .; clone_size: once; j_call: TRBJ1-4; v_call: TRBV30; cdr3_nt: TGTGCCTGGGCCGGCCGCTCGGGTGAAAAACTGTTTTTT; cdr3_aa: CAWAGRSGEKLFF
d_call: .; clone_size: .; j_call: TRBJ2-1; v_call: TRBV19; cdr3_nt: TGTGCCAGTAGTACCGGGGTCCTTTTCCAAGGTGAGCAGTTCTTC; cdr3_aa: CASSTGVLFQGEQFF
d_call: TRBD1; clone_size: .; j_call: TRBJ1-4; v_call: TRBV7-7; cdr3_nt: TGTGCCAGCAGCTTACGACAGGGAAGTAATGAAAAACTGTTTTTT; cdr3_aa: CASSLRQGSNEKLFF
d_call: .; clone_size: .; j_call: TRBJ2-1; v_call: TRBV7-2; cdr3_nt: TGTGCCAGCAGCCCTCAGGGACGGGACCCCTCCTACAATGAGCAGTTCTTC; cdr3_aa: CASSPQGRDPSYNEQFF
d_call: TRBD1; clone_size: .; j_call: TRBJ1-2; v_call: TRBV6-4; cdr3_nt: TGTGCCAGCAGTGCCATCTTAAGGGGAGGGGGCGGCTATGGCTACACCTTC; cdr3_aa: CASSAILRGGGGYGYTF
d_call: .; clone_size: .; j_call: TRBJ1-1; v_call: TRBV2; cdr3_nt: TGTGCCAGCAGCGCCCCATCTCCTTTCGGCAACACTGAAGCTTTCTTT; cdr3_aa: CASSAPSPFGNTEAFF